One sample yielded the 15 T cell receptor beta chains listed below, sequenced in a study of tumor-infiltrating lymphocytes in primary liver carcinoma. From about 490 ng of total RNA, TCR beta-specific cDNA was reverse-transcribed using a constant-region primer. Researchers made the TCR beta libraries by running three nested multiplex PCR rounds with slightly modified ARM-PCR. The first two PCR rounds used TRBV1-TRBV30 primers with a Cbeta primer, approximately 10 cycles each. TCRdb analysed the multiplex PCR reads with MiXCR anew, one entry per CDR3 protein. The sample lists around 120,000 distinct CDR3 sequences, around two thirds occurring once. For each extraction, RNA and DNA were obtained together from about 21-30 mg of unsorted bulk tissue. Input material: liver tumor tissue from sampling region 1. This sample's subset: tumor region T1, superior pole. The receptor set was obtained from a woman aged 55-70 years with primary liver carcinoma and hepatitis B virus infection.

In regard to this clonotype: One end of the junction does not line up with germline, which may come from a read error. The CDR3 coding sequence is TGTGTCAGCGGCGTAGGCGAGACAGCCTACAATGAGCAGTTCTTC. It is translated as CVSGVGETAYNEQFF. The rearrangement joins TRBV11-2 to TRBJ2-1; the D call may be TRBD1 or TRBD2 (5 bases each). The CDR3 consists of 15 residues. Germline lookup yields CDR1 SGHAT and CDR2 FQNNGV.

The chain employs TRBV11-1 and TRBJ2-7; weak D call: TRBD2 (7 bases). Per the germline V gene, CDR1 is SGHAT and CDR2 is FQDESV (reference sequence). The V gene lost 5 bases and the J gene lost 7 bases, with 18 bases spanning the gap. The CDR3 covers 14 residues. The CDR3, as DNA: TGTGCCAGCAGCAAACCCGAGGGGGGGCCGGAGCAGTACTTC. This translates into CASSKPEGGPEQYF.

Remarks on this clonotype: A much larger clone differs by one base, so this may be a read error. The final CDR3 position lacks the conserved phenylalanine or tryptophan, pointing to a likely read error. This chain joins TRBV29-1 and TRBJ2-3, with a possible D match to TRBD1 (6 bases). V lost 4 bases, J lost 6 bases, and 14 bases lay in between. The CDR3 runs to 13 residues. Per the germline V gene, CDR1 is SQVTM and CDR2 is ANQGSEA. CDR3 loop: CSVGTEIWDTQYL. The CDR3 DNA is TGCAGCGTTGGGACAGAAATTTGGGATACGCAGTATCTT.

This clonotype was seen many times. The CDR3 DNA is TGCGCCAGCAGCTTGGCCCAGGCCACAGATACGCAGTATTTT. Residues: CASSLAQATDTQYF. The chain has TRBV5-1 and TRBJ2-3; D not resolved. CDR1 and CDR2 (germline): SGHRS, YFSETQ. The V and J ends lost 0 bases and 2 bases respectively, with 7 bases between them. This CDR3 has 14 residues.

For this clonotype: At one end, the junction sequence differs from germline, possibly due to a read error. The V and J genes are TRBV11-3 and TRBJ2-7, with TRBD2 matching 7 bases. CDR3 length equals 14 residues. Looked up from germline, CDR1 is SGHNT and CDR2 is YENEEA. CDR3 sequence (DNA): TGTGCCATCAGCGTAAGCGGGCGGGAGCGCGAGCAGTACTTC. This encodes CAISVSGREREQYF.

In the case of this clonotype: This may stem from a read error, because a much larger clone lies one nucleotide away. The chain carries TRBV6-1 and TRBJ2-3; D gene unclear. CDR1 is MNHNS, CDR2 SASEGT, per germline. The CDR3 contains 12 residues. CDR3 DNA: TGTGCCAGCAGTCCCCGTTTCGATACGCATTATTTT. Its protein product is CASSPRFDTHYF.

Only one count was recorded for this clonotype. Here the CDR3 omits its conserved ending phenylalanine or tryptophan, so a read error is the likely source. The chain couples TRBV11-3 to TRBJ2-3; D might be TRBD1 (5 bases). Per germline, CDR1 SGHNT and CDR2 YENEEA. The CDR3 contains 14 residues. Trimming removed 3 bases from V and 0 bases from J, with 7 bases in between. The chain's CDR3 is CASSFRASTDTQYS. CDR3 nucleotide sequence: TGTGCCAGCAGCTTCAGGGCCAGCACAGATACGCAGTATTCT.

About this clonotype: One end of the junction does not line up with germline, which may come from a read error. This sequence joins TRBV11-2 and TRBJ2-3; weak D call: TRBD1 (6 bases). Per germline, CDR1 SGHAT and CDR2 FQNNGV. The CDR3 runs to 15 residues. The CDR3 coding sequence is TGTGACAGCAGCTCGGGACACCTTAGCACAGATATGCAGTATTTT. It specifies CDSSSGHLSTDMQYF.

V usage is TRBV20-1 and J usage is TRBJ2-1, with D hard to call. The V end was cut by 0 bases, the J end by 5 bases, with 17 bases between. Germline CDR1 DFQATT, CDR2 SNEGSKA (reference sequence). The CDR3 extends over 16 amino acids. CDR3 amino acids: CSAREMAPTVNNEQFF. The CDR3 region has the DNA TGCAGTGCTAGAGAGATGGCTCCCACCGTTAACAATGAGCAGTTCTTC.

The chain recombines TRBV6-1 with TRBJ2-7; D is unclear. V lost 6 bases to trimming and J lost 0 bases, with 12 bases between them. Germline V gene lookup returns CDR1 MNHNS and CDR2 SASEGT. The CDR3 length is 14 residues. The CDR3 protein is CASSVISSSYEQYF. As DNA, the CDR3 is TGTGCCAGCAGCGTCATTTCAAGCTCCTACGAGCAGTACTTC.

A note on this clonotype: Just one base apart from a much larger clone, this may be a read error. The genes are TRBV10-2 and TRBJ2-5; weak D call: TRBD1 (6 bases). This CDR3 region has 14 residues. V was cut by 6 bases and J by 1 base, with 12 bases left in between. Germline V gene data show CDR1 as WSHSY and CDR2 as SAAADI. CDR3 in DNA: TGCGCCAGCAGGGGAAGACAGGCCCAAGAGACCCAGTACTTC. It specifies CASRGRQAQETQYF.

The chain has TRBV12-5 and TRBJ2-5, with TRBD1 as a possible D gene (6 bases). Germline-derived CDR1 and CDR2 are LGHNT and FRNRAP. The V and J ends lost 1 base and 4 bases respectively, with 16 bases between them. This CDR3 has 16 amino acids. This CDR3 is CASGLARGGQTETQYF. CDR3 bases: TGTGCTAGTGGTTTGGCCCGCGGCGGACAGACAGAGACCCAGTACTTC. Full variable domain (remainder filled in from reference TRBV12-5 and TRBJ2-5): DARVTQTPRHKVTEMGQEVTMRCQPILGHNTVFWYRQTMMQGLELLAYFRNRAPLDDSGMPKDRFSAEMPDATLATLKIQPSEPRDSAVYFCASGLARGGQTETQYFGPGTRLLVL.

In regard to this clonotype: This sequence may be a read error, since a much larger clone differs from it by one base. CDR3 bases: TGTGCCAGCAGGGAAGGACTAGCGGGCTCCTACAATGAGCAGTTCTTC. Encoded protein: CASREGLAGSYNEQFF. The chain combines TRBV12-3 or TRBV12-4 with TRBJ2-1; 11 bases are a match to TRBD2. J lost 0 bases, V lost 6 bases, and 4 bases had no gene match. There are 16 residues in the CDR3.

V usage is TRBV11-3 and J usage is TRBJ2-7, with 8 bases matching TRBD1. Germline assignment: CDR1 SGHNT and CDR2 YENEEA. V was pared by 5 bases and J by 9 bases, with 15 bases of the junction left unmatched. The CDR3 extends over 15 amino acids. The CDR3, as DNA: TGTGCCAGCAGCCCCGGGACAGGAGGCAACTACAGGCAGTACTTC. This translates into CASSPGTGGNYRQYF.

Regarding this clonotype: A read error is possible here, since a much larger clone lies one base away. The chain carries TRBV6-5 and TRBJ1-2; TRBD1 might be the D (5 bases). This CDR3 has 15 amino acids. Germline V gives CDR1 MNHEY, CDR2 SVGAGI. Trimming took off 6 bases at V and 8 bases at J, with 22 bases between the two ends. DNA for the CDR3: TGTGCCAGCAGCCTAGTAACTGGGGCAGCAGGAGGCTACACCTTC. Translation: CASSLVTGAAGGYTF.